A selection of T cell receptor beta chains follows, all from one sample in a study of shared clonotypes between healthy human individuals. Sequencing was performed with immunoSEQ multiplex PCR; in TCRdb, only in-frame clones are kept and a portion is missing. The sample shows over 2 million clones, 85% to 95% of them seen only once. The material sequenced was naive CD4+ T cells sorted from blood. The receptors here all came from a man between 18 and 29 years old in good health. Both conserved end residues are part of each CDR3. Fields, in order: clone size, V gene, D gene, J gene, CDR3 DNA, CDR3 protein. A D gene is named only where the DNA matches it firmly. A row's size may be missing; if present it is once, few, many or a size class.

NA	TRBV9	NA	TRBJ2-1	TGTGCCAGCAGCGTACGAGCGGAGGGCAATGAGCAGTTCTTC	CASSVRAEGNEQFF
once	TRBV6-5	NA	TRBJ2-2	TGTGCCAGCAGTTACCGAGACGGAGGACACGGGGAGCTGTTTTTT	CASSYRDGGHGELFF
few	TRBV18	NA	TRBJ1-2	TGTGCCAGCTCACCAGATAGGGACTTTGGCTACACCTTC	CASSPDRDFGYTF
once	TRBV27	NA	TRBJ2-3	TGTGCCAGCAGTTTAGCCGGGACCGGAGGGCCAGATACGCAGTATTTT	CASSLAGTGGPDTQYF
NA	TRBV11-2	TRBD2	TRBJ2-3	TGTGCCAGCAGCCCTTGGACTAGCGGGGGGTTTACAGATACGCAGTATTTT	CASSPWTSGGFTDTQYF
NA	TRBV5-4	NA	TRBJ2-5	TGTGCCAGCAGCCCCGTGCCTCAAGAGACCCAGTACTTC	CASSPVPQETQYF
NA	TRBV5-4	TRBD1	TRBJ1-1	TGTGCCAGCAGCATCAAGACAGGGGGCGCAGTAAGAAACACTGAAGCTTTCTTT	CASSIKTGGAVRNTEAFF
NA	TRBV18	NA	TRBJ2-3	TGTGCCAGCTCACTGATGACCAGCATGGGCTTGATTGCTACGCAGTATTTT	CASSLMTSMGLIATQYF
NA	TRBV7-2	TRBD1	TRBJ1-3	TGTGCCAGCAGCTTAGGAGGGACAGGGGGTGGAAACACCATATATTTT	CASSLGGTGGGNTIYF
NA	TRBV9	TRBD1	TRBJ2-5	TGTGCCAGCAGCGTAGGGGACAGGGGTGAGACCCAGTACTTC	CASSVGDRGETQYF
NA	TRBV7-9	NA	TRBJ1-5	TGTGCCAGCAGCTTTTTGGAGGGTTCTGGCAATCAGCCCCAGCATTTT	CASSFLEGSGNQPQHF
NA	TRBV6-5	TRBD1	TRBJ2-7	TGTGCCACGTTCGAACCGGGACAGGTGTACTTC	CATFEPGQVYF
NA	TRBV9	TRBD2	TRBJ2-3	TGTGCCAGCAGCTACTCAGGCGGGGGGACAGATACGCAGTATTTT	CASSYSGGGTDTQYF
NA	TRBV5-4	NA	TRBJ2-2	TGTGCCAGCAGCTTGGCTAGCGCCCCCGCGAACACCGGGGAGCTGTTTTTT	CASSLASAPANTGELFF
once	TRBV6-1	TRBD1	TRBJ1-2	TGTGCCAGCAGTCCAAGGACAGGCACAAACTATGGCTACACCTTC	CASSPRTGTNYGYTF
NA	TRBV7-2	TRBD1	TRBJ2-7	TGTGCCAGCAGCCCAGACAGGGCCTCATACGAGCAGTACTTC	CASSPDRASYEQYF
NA	TRBV5-4	TRBD1	TRBJ2-5	TGTGCCAGCAGCTGGGGACAGGGGCAAGAGACCCAGTACTTC	CASSWGQGQETQYF
NA	TRBV6-5	TRBD1	TRBJ2-5	TGTGCCAGCAGTTGGGGACAGCTTTTGGAGACCCAGTACTTC	CASSWGQLLETQYF
NA	TRBV5-6	NA	TRBJ2-7	TGTGCCAGCAGCCCAACCACAGGGACGGAGTCCTACGAGCAGTACTTC	CASSPTTGTESYEQYF
NA	TRBV30	TRBD1	TRBJ2-2	TGTGCCTGGGGGCAAGGGGGCAACACCGGGGAGCTGTTTTTT	CAWGQGGNTGELFF
NA	TRBV20-1	TRBD1	TRBJ1-2	TGCAGTGTGAGGGACAGGGCCAGCTACACCTTC	CSVRDRASYTF
NA	TRBV13	TRBD1	TRBJ2-5	TGTGCCAGCAGTTGGGACAGGGAAGAGACCCAGTACTTC	CASSWDREETQYF
once	TRBV5-1	NA	TRBJ1-1	TGCGCCAGCAGCCTCCGACAGCAACCGAACACTGAAGCTTTCTTT	CASSLRQQPNTEAFF
NA	TRBV6-5	TRBD1	TRBJ2-7	TGTGCCAGCAGACGCGGACAGGGGCTCTACGAGCAGTACTTC	CASRRGQGLYEQYF
NA	TRBV6-6	NA	TRBJ1-1	TGTGCCAGCAGTTACTCAGGGTCGATGAACACTGAAGCTTTCTTT	CASSYSGSMNTEAFF
NA	TRBV2	NA	TRBJ1-5	TGTGCCAGCAGTGATGAGGGGAAGGGCAATCAGCCCCAGCATTTT	CASSDEGKGNQPQHF
NA	TRBV30	NA	TRBJ1-6	TGTGCCTGGAGCCCGGGTAATAATTCACCCCTCCACTTT	CAWSPGNNSPLHF
once	TRBV6-5	TRBD1	TRBJ2-5	TGTGCCAGCAGTCTACAGGGGCCTACCCAAGAGACCCAGTACTTC	CASSLQGPTQETQYF
NA	TRBV5-4	TRBD2	TRBJ2-7	TGTGCCAGCAGCTTGGGTAGTCTAGCGGGAGTGAACGAGCAGTACTTC	CASSLGSLAGVNEQYF
NA	TRBV7-2	TRBD2	TRBJ2-3	TGTGCCAGCAGCACACGACTAGCGGGAGTGAGGACAGATACGCAGTATTTT	CASSTRLAGVRTDTQYF
NA	TRBV7-2	TRBD2	TRBJ2-7	TGTGCCAGCAGCTTAGGGGGACTAGCGGCATACGAGCAGTACTTC	CASSLGGLAAYEQYF
once	TRBV10-3	TRBD1	TRBJ2-5	TGTGCCATCAGTGAACAGGGGGTGGAAGAGACCCAGTACTTC	CAISEQGVEETQYF
NA	TRBV28	NA	TRBJ1-2	TGTGCCAGCAGTTCCTCGGGAGGGCGGGTCTATGGCTACACCTTC	CASSSSGGRVYGYTF
NA	TRBV28	NA	TRBJ1-6	TGTGCCAGCAGTTATCGGGGGGCTTCACCCCTCCACTTT	CASSYRGASPLHF
NA	TRBV19	NA	TRBJ1-1	TGTGCCAGTAGGAAGGACACCCCGCGGGCTGAAGCTTTCTTT	CASRKDTPRAEAFF
NA	TRBV18	NA	TRBJ1-1	TGTGCCAGCTCATCGGCGGGCACTGAAGCTTTCTTT	CASSSAGTEAFF
NA	TRBV6-4	TRBD2	TRBJ2-5	TGTGCCAGCAGTGACGTGGGGAGTGGGCGGGAGTGGGATCAAGAGACCCAGTACTTC	CASSDVGSGREWDQETQYF